These 29 T cell receptor beta chains were sequenced from one sample in a study of T cells after yellow fever vaccination. One entry per CDR3 protein, called by TCRdb with MiXCR from the 5' RACE reads. The sample has 250,000 or so distinct CDR3 sequences; more than 3.5% are singletons. The sample was PBMCs, taken 15 days after the yellow fever booster vaccination. These receptor sequences come from a man younger than 35 who received the YFV17D yellow fever vaccine.

A word on this clonotype: A clone one base away is much larger, so this may be a read error. The rearrangement links TRBV7-3 to TRBJ2-3; D possibly corresponds to TRBD2 (6 bases). This CDR3 spans 16 amino acids. Germline assignment: CDR1 SGHTA and CDR2 FQGTGA. This chain's CDR3 is CASSLSGDSFTGTQYF. For the CDR3, the DNA is TGTGCCAGCAGCCTCTCCGGGGACTCTTTCACAGGTACGCAGTATTTT.

There are a few counts of this clonotype. The CDR3 DNA is TGTGCCAGCACCGGGAGGGGAACTGAAGCTTTCTTT. Translation gives CASTGRGTEAFF. This chain joins TRBV6-5 and TRBJ1-1, with D tentatively TRBD1 (5 bases). Trimming shortened V by 7 bases and J by 5 bases, and 11 bases separated the two germline ends. CDR1 is MNHEY, CDR2 SVGAGI, per germline. The CDR3 contains 12 residues.

This clonotype was counted ten times or more. The chain recombines TRBV5-1 with TRBJ2-1, with TRBD2 matching over 11 bases. After removal of 3 bases from V and 6 bases from J, the junction contained 5 bases not matched to a gene. This CDR3 is 15 amino acids long. Germline CDR1 and CDR2: SGHRS and YFSETQ. Written as DNA, the CDR3 is TGCGCCAGCAGCTATTCTAGCGGGGGGCCCAATGAGCAGTTCTTC. Encoded protein: CASSYSSGGPNEQFF.

This clonotype was counted many times. The chain carries TRBV12-3 or TRBV12-4 and TRBJ2-3; TRBD1 or TRBD2 may be the D gene (6 bases each). CDR3 length: 15 residues. V lost 3 bases and J 1 base, leaving 11 bases between the germline ends. The CDR3 DNA sequence: TGTGCCAGCAGTTTCCGGGGGCCCGGCACAGATACGCAGTATTTT. As protein: CASSFRGPGTDTQYF.

This clonotype was detected ten times or more. The rearrangement links TRBV11-2 to TRBJ2-2, with D possibly matching TRBD2 (7 bases). The CDR3 is 16 residues long. V lost 1 base, J lost 2 bases, and 11 bases lay in between. Per germline, CDR1 SGHAT and CDR2 FQNNGV. CDR3 sequence: CASSLGGGANTGELFF. The CDR3 DNA follows: TGTGCCAGCAGCTTAGGGGGGGGCGCCAACACCGGGGAGCTGTTTTTT.

This clonotype occurred many times. V and J are TRBV19 and TRBJ2-7, with TRBD1 as a possible D gene (6 bases). Between the trimmed V and J ends, which lost 5 bases and 4 bases, there was a span of 15 bases. The CDR3 totals 14 residues. Germline CDR1 is LNHDA and CDR2 is SQIVND (reference sequence). The CDR3 nucleotides read TGTGCCAGTAGTCTCAGACAGGCTGGGTACGAGCAGTACTTC. It is translated as CASSLRQAGYEQYF.

This clonotype came up a few times. The chain carries TRBV7-9 and TRBJ2-1; TRBD1 aligns across 8 bases. The CDR3 length is 17 residues. J gave up 0 bases and V 6 bases, and 10 bases lay outside the gene matches. Germline CDR1 is SEHNR and CDR2 is FQNEAQ (reference sequence). The DNA of the CDR3 is TGTGCCAGCAGTCCTAACCCGGACAGGGCCTCCTACAATGAGCAGTTCTTC. Translated, it gives CASSPNPDRASYNEQFF.

This clonotype has at least ten counts. This rearrangement joins TRBV20-1 to TRBJ2-7; D not certain. The CDR3 contains 12 residues. Germline CDR1 DFQATT, CDR2 SNEGSKA (reference sequence). V lost 3 bases and J lost 2, with 8 bases in between. The CDR3 nucleotides are TGCAGTGCTAGGGGCCCGACCTACGAGCAGTACGTC. It codes for CSARGPTYEQYV.

The CDR3 bases are TGCAGCGTTGCAGGGGCGCAGGGCAATCAGCCCCAGCATTTT. This gives the protein CSVAGAQGNQPQHF. The rearrangement uses TRBV29-1 and TRBJ1-5; D possibly corresponds to TRBD1 (6 bases). CDR3 length equals 14 residues. Between the trimmed V and J ends, which lost 4 bases and 2 bases, there was a span of 12 bases. Germline CDR1 SQVTM, CDR2 ANQGSEA.

This clonotype was seen repeatedly, ten times or more. The rearrangement joins TRBV16 to TRBJ1-5, with D tentatively TRBD1 (5 bases). V lost 0 bases and J 11 bases, leaving 11 bases between the germline ends. Per germline, CDR1 KGHSY and CDR2 FQNENV. The CDR3 is made up of 13 amino acids. CDR3 in DNA: TGTGCCAGCAGCCAATCGGGGCCCCGAGCCCAGCATTTT. Its translation: CASSQSGPRAQHF.

In this sample, this clonotype turned up many times. The chain has TRBV7-3 and TRBJ2-5; tentative D call: TRBD1 (6 bases). Germline V lookup: CDR1 SGHTA, CDR2 FQGTGA. The CDR3 covers 15 residues. Trimming cost V 5 bases and J 5 bases, with 18 bases left between them. For the CDR3, the DNA is TGTGCCAGCAGCAAGGGACAAGGAGTTGCGGAGACCCAGTACTTC. This translates into CASSKGQGVAETQYF.

The chain links TRBV18 to TRBJ2-5, with D possibly matching TRBD1 (5 bases). The CDR3 sequence is 14 residues long. CDR1 and CDR2 from the germline V gene are KGHSH and LQKENI. V was cut by 3 bases and J by 2 bases, with 10 bases left in between. Here the CDR3 DNA reads TGTGCCAGCTCACCGGCAGGGATGCAAGAGACCCAGTACTTC. It encodes CASSPAGMQETQYF.

This clonotype was seen repeatedly, ten times or more. The rearrangement links TRBV3-1 to TRBJ1-5; D may be TRBD1 (5 bases). Trimming cost V 2 bases and J 5 bases, with 13 bases left between them. CDR3 size: 15 residues. CDR1 and CDR2 from the germline V gene are LGHDT and YNNKEL (reference sequence). CDR3 sequence reads: CASSQTRGGYQPQHF. For the CDR3, the DNA is TGTGCCAGCAGCCAAACGCGGGGGGGGTATCAGCCCCAGCATTTT.

This clonotype was counted at least ten times. J is TRBJ1-2 and V is TRBV4-3; 9 positions match TRBD1. Trimming at V came to 1 base and at J to 8 bases, leaving 5 bases not matched to a gene. Looked up from germline, CDR1 is LGHNA and CDR2 is YSLEER. The CDR3 has 14 residues. CDR3 in DNA: TGCGCCAGCAGCCAAGGGACAGGGGCGAGGGGCTACACCTTC. Its protein product is CASSQGTGARGYTF.

In this sample, this clonotype turned up many times. The chain has TRBV18 and TRBJ2-7; 7 nucleotides line up with TRBD1. This CDR3 has 14 residues. V lost 3 bases to trimming and J lost 5 bases; unmatched junction nucleotides: 7. Germline V gene lookup returns CDR1 KGHSH and CDR2 LQKENI. CDR3: CASSPEDRLHEQYF. The CDR3 DNA follows: TGTGCCAGCTCACCCGAGGACAGGCTCCACGAGCAGTACTTC.

This clonotype was seen ten or more times. The chain is built from TRBV20-1 and TRBJ2-7, with D perhaps matching TRBD1 or TRBD2 (5 bases each). Germline-derived CDR1 and CDR2 are DFQATT and SNEGSKA (reference sequence). Trimming left V 1 base short and J 9 bases short, with 16 bases between. The CDR3 extends over 13 amino acids. DNA of the CDR3: TGCAGTGCTAGAGCGCCCGATGGGACCCTGCAGTACGTC. Protein: CSARAPDGTLQYV.

The chain combines TRBV6-5 with TRBJ2-2; tentatively, D is TRBD1 (7 bases). This CDR3 is 15 amino acids long. The V gene's germline CDR1 is MNHEY and CDR2 SVGAGI. The V end lost 6 bases, the J end lost 1 base, and 12 bases lay between the germline ends. For the CDR3, the DNA is TGTGCCAGCAGACGCGGGACAGAGAACACCGGGGAGCTGTTTTTT. This codes for CASRRGTENTGELFF.

This clonotype has a count of ten or more. This chain joins TRBV18 and TRBJ2-7; D is uncertain. The CDR3 totals 13 residues. CDR1 is KGHSH, CDR2 LQKENI, per germline. Trimming left V 2 bases short and J 3 bases short, with 8 bases between. The CDR3, as DNA: TGTGCCAGCTCACCAGCGCCGTACTACGAGCAGTACTTC. This translates into CASSPAPYYEQYF.

V gene TRBV5-6 combines with J gene TRBJ1-1; D gene uncertain. This CDR3 spans 13 amino acids. CDR1 and CDR2 (germline): SGHDT, YYEEEE. V lost 6 bases, J lost 6 bases, and 15 bases lay in between. CDR3: CASTLPLSPEAFF. The CDR3 nucleotides read TGTGCCAGCACCCTCCCGCTAAGCCCTGAAGCTTTCTTT.

This clonotype appeared many times. The rearrangement uses TRBV4-1 and TRBJ2-3; D is undetermined. This CDR3 contains 14 residues. Germline-derived CDR1 and CDR2 are MGHRA and YSYEKL. V was shortened by 4 bases and J by 0 bases, with 8 bases between the two germline ends. The CDR3 protein is CASSPRHSTDTQYF. DNA of the CDR3: TGCGCCAGCAGCCCCCGGCATAGCACAGATACGCAGTATTTT.

This clonotype was counted at least ten times. The V call is TRBV5-6, the J call TRBJ1-1; D gene uncertain. Between the trimmed V and J ends, which lost 0 bases and 0 bases, there was a span of 9 bases. Per germline, CDR1 SGHDT and CDR2 YYEEEE. The CDR3 covers 15 residues. DNA of the CDR3: TGTGCCAGCAGCTTGGCCTACCCCCTGAACACTGAAGCTTTCTTT. As protein: CASSLAYPLNTEAFF.

This clonotype was detected ten times or more. The chain has TRBV6-2 or TRBV6-3 and TRBJ2-3; 13 nucleotides match TRBD2. Losses at the gene ends were 6 bases for V and 9 bases for J; bases not matched to a gene: 9. The CDR3 runs 15 residues. Looked up from germline, CDR1 is MNHEY and CDR2 is SVGEGT. CDR3: CASSQGLAGAVTQYF. CDR3 coding DNA: TGTGCCAGCAGCCAAGGACTAGCGGGGGCCGTCACGCAGTATTTT.

This clonotype was seen at least ten times. The chain combines TRBV2 with TRBJ1-3; the D is unclear. The CDR3 is made up of 12 amino acids. Between the trimmed V and J ends, which lost 11 bases and 2 bases, there was a span of 10 bases. Germline V gives CDR1 SNHLY, CDR2 FYNNEI. CDR3 protein: CAAEVPGNTIYF. CDR3 DNA sequence: TGTGCCGCCGAAGTCCCTGGAAACACCATATATTTT. Full variable domain (rest looked up from reference TRBV2 and TRBJ1-3): EPEVTQTPSHQVTQMGQEVILRCVPISNHLYFYWYRQILGQKVEFLVSFYNNEISEKSEIFDDQFSVERPDGSNFTLKIRSTKLEDSAMYFCAAEVPGNTIYFGEGSWLTVV.

This clonotype has ten or more counts. The rearrangement joins TRBV12-3 or TRBV12-4 to TRBJ2-5; D may be TRBD2 (5 bases). CDR3 length: 14 residues. The V and J ends lost 5 bases and 3 bases respectively, with 13 bases between them. The CDR3 region has the DNA TGTGCCAGCAGTCCCCGAGGTAGCGAAGAGACCCAGTACTTC. Its translation: CASSPRGSEETQYF.

This clonotype was picked up many times. This chain links TRBV4-3 with TRBJ1-1, with D unresolved. Trimming stripped 0 bases from V and 4 bases from J, with 9 bases between. The CDR3 consists of 14 residues. The germline CDR1 and CDR2 sequences are LGHNA and YSLEER. The CDR3 region has the DNA TGCGCCAGCAGCCAAGATTCAGGTTTCACTGAAGCTTTCTTT. Translating gives CASSQDSGFTEAFF.

This chain links TRBV6-1 with TRBJ2-7; the match to TRBD1 covers 12 bases. V trimming: 9 bases; J trimming: 4 bases; junction bases outside the gene matches: 7. Germline V lookup: CDR1 MNHNS, CDR2 SASEGT. CDR3 length: 14 residues. CDR3 residues: CASNRDRGRYEQYF. The DNA of the CDR3 is TGTGCCAGTAACCGGGACAGGGGGCGGTACGAGCAGTACTTC.

This clonotype was observed many times. This rearrangement joins TRBV20-1 to TRBJ1-5, with D possibly TRBD1 on 6 matching bases. This CDR3 has 15 amino acids. Trimming stripped 1 base from V and 6 bases from J, with 16 bases between. Germline V gives CDR1 DFQATT, CDR2 SNEGSKA (reference sequence). The CDR3 loop is CSARGNRERVQPQHF. The CDR3 region has the DNA TGCAGTGCTAGAGGGAACAGGGAACGGGTTCAGCCCCAGCATTTT.

This clonotype was seen ten or more times. The V call is TRBV6-5, the J call TRBJ2-5, with D possibly TRBD1 on 6 matching bases. The germline V gene has CDR1 MNHEY and CDR2 SVGAGI. The CDR3 spans 13 residues. V was cut by 6 bases and J by 5 bases, with 13 bases left in between. This CDR3 reads CASSRRRGETQYF. The CDR3 DNA sequence: TGTGCCAGCAGCCGTCGTAGGGGGGAGACCCAGTACTTC.

This clonotype was recorded a few times. This sequence joins TRBV7-2 and TRBJ2-7, with D possibly TRBD2 on 6 matching bases. The V end lost 6 bases, the J end lost 6 bases, and 21 bases lay between the germline ends. The CDR3 spans 15 residues. Germline CDR1 and CDR2: SGHTA and FQGNSA. This CDR3 reads CASRPGLTSYGEQYF. The CDR3 nucleotides are TGTGCCAGCAGGCCGGGACTGACGTCTTATGGCGAGCAGTACTTC.